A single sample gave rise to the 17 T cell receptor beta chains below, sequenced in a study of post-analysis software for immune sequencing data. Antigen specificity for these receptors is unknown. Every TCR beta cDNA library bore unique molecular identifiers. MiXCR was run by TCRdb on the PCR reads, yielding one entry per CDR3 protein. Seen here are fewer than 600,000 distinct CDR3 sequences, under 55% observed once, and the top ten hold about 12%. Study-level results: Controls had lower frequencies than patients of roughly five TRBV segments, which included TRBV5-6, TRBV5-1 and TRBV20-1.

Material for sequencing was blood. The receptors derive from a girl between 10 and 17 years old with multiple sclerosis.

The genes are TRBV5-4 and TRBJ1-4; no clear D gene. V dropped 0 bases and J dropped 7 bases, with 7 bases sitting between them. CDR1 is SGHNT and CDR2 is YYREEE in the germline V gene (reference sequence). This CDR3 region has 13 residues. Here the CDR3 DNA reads TGTGCCAGCAGCTTGGGATGGGGTGAAAAACTGTTTTTT. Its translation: CASSLGWGEKLFF.

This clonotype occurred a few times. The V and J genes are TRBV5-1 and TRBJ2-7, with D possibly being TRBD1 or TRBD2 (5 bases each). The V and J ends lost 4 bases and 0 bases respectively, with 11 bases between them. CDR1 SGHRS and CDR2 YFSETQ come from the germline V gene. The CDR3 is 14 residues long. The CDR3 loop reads CASSGTDSSYEQYF. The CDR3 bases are TGCGCCAGCAGCGGGACGGATAGCTCCTACGAGCAGTACTTC. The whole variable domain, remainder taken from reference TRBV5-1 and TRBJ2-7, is KAGVTQTPRYLIKTRGQQVTLSCSPISGHRSVSWYQQTPGQGLQFLFEYFSETQRNKGNFPGRFSGRQFSNSRSEMNVSTLELGDSALYLCASSGTDSSYEQYFGPGTRLTVT.

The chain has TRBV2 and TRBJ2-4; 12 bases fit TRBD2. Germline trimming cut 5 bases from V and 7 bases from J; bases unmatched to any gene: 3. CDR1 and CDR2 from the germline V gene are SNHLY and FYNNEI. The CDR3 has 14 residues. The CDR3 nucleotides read TGTGCCAGCAGTACTAGCGGGAGGACGAACATTCAGTACTTC. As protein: CASSTSGRTNIQYF. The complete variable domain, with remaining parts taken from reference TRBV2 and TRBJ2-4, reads EPEVTQTPSHQVTQMGQEVILRCVPISNHLYFYWYRQILGQKVEFLVSFYNNEISEKSEIFDDQFSVERPDGSNFTLKIRSTKLEDSAMYFCASSTSGRTNIQYFGAGTRLSVL.

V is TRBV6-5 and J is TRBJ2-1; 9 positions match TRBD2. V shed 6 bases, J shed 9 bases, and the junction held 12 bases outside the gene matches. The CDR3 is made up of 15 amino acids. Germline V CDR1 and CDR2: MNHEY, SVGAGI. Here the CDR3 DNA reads TGTGCCAGCAGACCGGGACTAGCATCTGCTCGTGAGCAGTTCTTC. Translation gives CASRPGLASAREQFF.

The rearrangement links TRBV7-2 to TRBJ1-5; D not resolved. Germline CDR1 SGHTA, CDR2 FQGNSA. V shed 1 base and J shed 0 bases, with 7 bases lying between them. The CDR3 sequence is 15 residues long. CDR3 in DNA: TGTGCCAGCAGCTTAGGCCATAGTAGCAATCAGCCCCAGCATTTT. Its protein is CASSLGHSSNQPQHF.

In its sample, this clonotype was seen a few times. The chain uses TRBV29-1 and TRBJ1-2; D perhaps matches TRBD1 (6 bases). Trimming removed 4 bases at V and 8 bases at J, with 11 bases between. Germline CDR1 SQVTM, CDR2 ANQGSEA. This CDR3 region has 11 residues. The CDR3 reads CSVGGGRGYTF. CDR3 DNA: TGCAGCGTTGGAGGGGGAAGGGGCTACACCTTC. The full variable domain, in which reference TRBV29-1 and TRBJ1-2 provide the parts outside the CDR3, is SAVISQKPSRDICQRGTSLTIQCQVDSQVTMMFWYRQQPGQSLTLIATANQGSEATYESGFVIDKFPISRPNLTFSTLTVSNMSPEDSSIYLCSVGGGRGYTFGSGTRLTVV.

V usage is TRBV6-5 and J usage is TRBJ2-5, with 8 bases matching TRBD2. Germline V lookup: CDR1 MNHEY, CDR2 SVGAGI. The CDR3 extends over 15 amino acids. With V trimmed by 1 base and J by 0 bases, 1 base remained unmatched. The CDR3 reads CASSYLGLDQETQYF. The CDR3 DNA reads TGTGCCAGCAGTTACTTGGGACTAGACCAAGAGACCCAGTACTTC.

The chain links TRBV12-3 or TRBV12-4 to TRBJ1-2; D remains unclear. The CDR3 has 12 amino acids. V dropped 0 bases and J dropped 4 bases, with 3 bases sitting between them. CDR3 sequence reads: CASSLASYGYTF. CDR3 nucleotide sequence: TGTGCCAGCAGTTTAGCGTCCTATGGCTACACCTTC.

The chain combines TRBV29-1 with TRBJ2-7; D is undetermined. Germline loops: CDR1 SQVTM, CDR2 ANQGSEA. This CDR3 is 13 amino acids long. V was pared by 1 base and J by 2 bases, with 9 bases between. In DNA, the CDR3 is TGCAGCGTTGAAGCCAGTGGACCCTACGAGCAGTACTTC. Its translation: CSVEASGPYEQYF.

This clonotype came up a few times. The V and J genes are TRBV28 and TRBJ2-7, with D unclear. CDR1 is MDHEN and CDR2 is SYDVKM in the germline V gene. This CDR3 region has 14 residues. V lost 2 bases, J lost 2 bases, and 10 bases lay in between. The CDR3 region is CASSLVQDPYEQYF. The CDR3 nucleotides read TGTGCCAGCAGTTTAGTGCAGGATCCCTACGAGCAGTACTTC.

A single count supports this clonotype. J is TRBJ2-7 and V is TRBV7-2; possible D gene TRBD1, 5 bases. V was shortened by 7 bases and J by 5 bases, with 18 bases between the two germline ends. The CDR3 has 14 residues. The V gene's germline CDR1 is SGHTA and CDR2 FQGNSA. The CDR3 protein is CASNIPRGFHEQYF. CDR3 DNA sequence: TGTGCCAGCAACATCCCAAGGGGATTCCACGAGCAGTACTTC.

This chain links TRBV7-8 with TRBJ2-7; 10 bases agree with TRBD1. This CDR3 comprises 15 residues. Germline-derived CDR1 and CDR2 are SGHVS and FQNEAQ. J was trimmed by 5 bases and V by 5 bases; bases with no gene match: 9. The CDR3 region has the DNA TGTGCCAGCAGCAATCACCGGGACAGGGGTAACGAGCAGTACTTC. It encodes CASSNHRDRGNEQYF.

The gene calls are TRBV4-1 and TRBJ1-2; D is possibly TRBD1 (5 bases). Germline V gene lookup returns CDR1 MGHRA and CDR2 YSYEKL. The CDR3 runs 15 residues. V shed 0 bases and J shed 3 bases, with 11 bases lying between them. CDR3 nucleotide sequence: TGCGCCAGCAGCCAAGATGTCGGGACGGACTATGGCTACACCTTC. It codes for CASSQDVGTDYGYTF.

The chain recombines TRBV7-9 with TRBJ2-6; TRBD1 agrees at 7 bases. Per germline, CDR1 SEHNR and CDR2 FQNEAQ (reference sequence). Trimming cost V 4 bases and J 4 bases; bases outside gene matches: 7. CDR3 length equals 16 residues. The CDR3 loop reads CASSSHRGQGANVLTF. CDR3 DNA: TGTGCCAGCAGCTCCCACAGGGGACAAGGGGCCAACGTCCTGACTTTC.

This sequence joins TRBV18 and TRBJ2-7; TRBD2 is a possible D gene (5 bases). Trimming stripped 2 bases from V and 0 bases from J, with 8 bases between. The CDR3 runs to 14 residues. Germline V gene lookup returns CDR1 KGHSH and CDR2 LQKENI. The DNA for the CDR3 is TGTGCCAGCTCACCAGGGGAGAGCTCCTACGAGCAGTACGTC. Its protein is CASSPGESSYEQYV.

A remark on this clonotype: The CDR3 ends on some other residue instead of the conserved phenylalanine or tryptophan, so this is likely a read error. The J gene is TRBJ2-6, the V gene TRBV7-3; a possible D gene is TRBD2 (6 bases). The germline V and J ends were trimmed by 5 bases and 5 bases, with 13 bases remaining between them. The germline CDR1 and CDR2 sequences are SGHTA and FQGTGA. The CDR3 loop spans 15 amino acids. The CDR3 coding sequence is TGTGCCAGCAGCATCACTAGCTATCGGGCCAACGTCCTGACTTGC. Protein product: CASSITSYRANVLTC.

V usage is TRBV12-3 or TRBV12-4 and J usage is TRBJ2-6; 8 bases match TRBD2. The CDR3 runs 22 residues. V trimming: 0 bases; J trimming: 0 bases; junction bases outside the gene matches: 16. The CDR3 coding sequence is TGTGCCAGCAGTTTAGCGACGGGGACTAGGCCCCTACCTAACTCTGGGGCCAACGTCCTGACTTTC. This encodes CASSLATGTRPLPNSGANVLTF.